This T cell receptor beta chain comes out of a study of cytomegalovirus exposure and HLA in healthy donors. TCRdb keeps only in-frame clones here, not all; method: immunoSEQ multiplex PCR. The data hold 120,000 to 150,000 clones, with approximately 87% observed a single time. The V segment lost 0 bases and the J segment 5 bases; nucleotides outside the gene matches: 7. This CDR3 contains 18 residues. Germline lookup yields CDR1 LGHNA and CDR2 YSLEER. The chain is built from TRBV4-3 and TRBJ2-1, with 13 positions matching TRBD2. The sequenced sample was PBMCs. The source of this sequence is a man aged 18 to 30 in good health and CMV-seronegative. The CDR3 reads CASSQDRGTSGIHNEQFF. For the CDR3, the DNA is TGCGCCAGCAGCCAAGATCGCGGGACTAGCGGGATTCACAATGAGCAGTTCTTC.